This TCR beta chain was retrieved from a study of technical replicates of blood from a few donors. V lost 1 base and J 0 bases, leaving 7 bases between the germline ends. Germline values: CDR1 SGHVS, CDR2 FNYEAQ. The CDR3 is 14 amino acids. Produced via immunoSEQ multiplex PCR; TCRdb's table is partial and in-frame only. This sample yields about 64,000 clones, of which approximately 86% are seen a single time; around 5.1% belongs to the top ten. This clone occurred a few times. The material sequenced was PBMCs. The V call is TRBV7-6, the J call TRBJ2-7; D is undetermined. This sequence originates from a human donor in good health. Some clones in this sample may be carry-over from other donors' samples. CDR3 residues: CASSLGLDSYEQYF. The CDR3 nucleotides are TGTGCCAGCAGCTTAGGTTTAGACTCCTACGAGCAGTACTTC. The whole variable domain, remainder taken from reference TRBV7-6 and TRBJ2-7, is GAGVSQSPRYKVTKRGQDVALRCDPISGHVSLYWYRQALGQGPEFLTYFNYEAQQDKSGLPNDRFSAERPEGSISTLTIQRTEQRDSAMYRCASSLGLDSYEQYFGPGTRLTVT.